This is a list of T cell receptor beta chains from one sample in a study of blood T cell repertoires in COVID-19. Generated by immunoSEQ multiplex PCR, the TCRdb table keeps only in-frame clones and is missing some. The sample comprises some 120,000 clones, around three quarters of which are singletons, and 37% rests with the top ten. Sequenced sample: peripheral blood. The origin of the receptors is a man aged 35-49 years with active or convalescent COVID-19. The CDR3 runs from the conserved cysteine through the conserved F or W. Fields, in order: clone size, V gene, D gene, J gene, CDR3 DNA, CDR3 protein. A D gene is named only where the DNA matches it firmly. A clone size is listed for some rows: how often the clone was seen (once, few, many), or a class if it is expanded.

few	TRBV5-1	NA	TRBJ1-4	TGCGCCAGCAGCTTTCAATCGGGGGCAACTAATGAAAAACTGTTTTTT	CASSFQSGATNEKLFF
NA	TRBV2	NA	TRBJ2-5	TGTGCCACCAACCTCGGGACTGCCATCAGGGAGACCCAGTACTTC	CATNLGTAIRETQYF
NA	TRBV15	TRBD2	TRBJ2-7	TGTGCCACCAGCCCTAGCGGGCGTAACTACGAGCAGTACTTC	CATSPSGRNYEQYF
NA	TRBV6-5	NA	TRBJ1-3	TGTGCCAGCAGCCCAGGACAAGTCTCTGGAAACACCATATATTTT	CASSPGQVSGNTIYF
NA	TRBV11-3	TRBD1	TRBJ2-1	TGTGCCAGCAGCCAGCGGACAGGGGTGAATGAGCAGTTCTTC	CASSQRTGVNEQFF
NA	TRBV5-5	NA	TRBJ2-7	TGTGCCAGCAGCTTTGATCCGCAGGGAAGCTACGAGCAGTACTTC	CASSFDPQGSYEQYF
NA	TRBV2	TRBD1	TRBJ2-7	TGTGCCAGCAGGATTACCGGGACAGGGGCGTACGAGCAGTACTTC	CASRITGTGAYEQYF
NA	TRBV24-1	NA	TRBJ1-5	TGTGCCACCGGGAGGGGCCTAGGCAATCAGCCCCAGCATTTT	CATGRGLGNQPQHF
once	TRBV28	NA	TRBJ2-1	TGTGCCAGTAACCGGGACATTCACTACAATGAGCAGTTCTTC	CASNRDIHYNEQFF
NA	TRBV27	NA	TRBJ1-4	TGTGCCAGCAGCCCCGGGACATTTGAAAAACTGTTTTTT	CASSPGTFEKLFF
NA	TRBV21-1	NA	TRBJ2-2	TGTGCCAGCAGCAAAGATCCGGGACAGAGCTCGAACACCGGGGAGCTGTTTTTT	CASSKDPGQSSNTGELFF
NA	TRBV27	NA	TRBJ1-5	TGTGCCAGCGCTCCAAGCGGCCCCAATCAGCCCCAGCATTTT	CASAPSGPNQPQHF
NA	TRBV7-9	NA	TRBJ2-7	TGTGCCAGCAGCCCATCCTGGGTTGCGGGATACGAGCAGTACTTC	CASSPSWVAGYEQYF
NA	TRBV28	NA	TRBJ1-2	TGTGCCAGCAGTTCTGGGGGGAGACAGTATGGCTACACCTTC	CASSSGGRQYGYTF
NA	TRBV5-4	NA	TRBJ1-2	TGTGCCAGCAGCTTGGGGGGGGAGTTGTCGGCGGCTGGCTACACCTTC	CASSLGGELSAAGYTF
NA	TRBV5-1	TRBD2	TRBJ2-1	TGCGCCAGCAGCCTCCGACTAGCGGGGAACAATGAGCAGTTCTTC	CASSLRLAGNNEQFF
NA	TRBV19	TRBD1	TRBJ1-6	TGTGCCAGTCAACTGACAGGGATTAGTTCACCCCTCCACTTT	CASQLTGISSPLHF
NA	TRBV28	TRBD2	TRBJ2-7	TGTGCCAGCAGTCTAGGCCCGCGGGGGGGCCTTTCCGAGCAGTACTTC	CASSLGPRGGLSEQYF
NA	TRBV5-4	NA	TRBJ2-1	TGTGCCAGCAGCTGGGCCCTAGCGACCCTGGAAGGAGAGCAGTTCTTC	CASSWALATLEGEQFF
few	TRBV6-5	NA	TRBJ2-7	NA	CASSSSDRVEQYF
NA	TRBV12-3/TRBV12-4	NA	TRBJ2-3	TGTGCCAGCACCCTGCGAGGAGATACGCAGTATTTT	CASTLRGDTQYF
NA	TRBV30	NA	TRBJ1-4	TGTGCCTGGAGTAGAGGACAGTCTAATGAAAAACTGTTTTTT	CAWSRGQSNEKLFF
NA	TRBV29-1	NA	TRBJ2-7	TGCAGCGGGGGGGAGAAGCTAGAGCAGTACTTC	CSGGEKLEQYF
many	TRBV5-1	NA	TRBJ2-7	TGCGCCAGCAGCTACTTGAACGAGCAGTACTTC	CASSYLNEQYF
NA	TRBV5-1	TRBD1	TRBJ2-1	TGCGCCAGCAGCTACGGGACAGGGGAGTTGGTTGAGCAGTTCTTC	CASSYGTGELVEQFF
NA	TRBV10-3	NA	TRBJ2-3	TGTGCCATCAGTGGGGCAGTCACAGATACGCAGTATTTT	CAISGAVTDTQYF
NA	TRBV19	TRBD2	TRBJ2-1	TGTGCCAGTAGTATAGCCGGGGGGTCCTACAATGAGCAGTTCTTC	CASSIAGGSYNEQFF
NA	TRBV28	TRBD1	TRBJ1-2	TGTGCCAGCAGTTTACCCCCCGGACAGGGGTCAGGCTACACCTTC	CASSLPPGQGSGYTF
few	TRBV18	NA	TRBJ1-1	TGTGCCAGCTCACCAGGGCGAGGGACTGAAGCTTTCTTT	CASSPGRGTEAFF
NA	TRBV24-1	NA	TRBJ2-5	TGTGCCACCAGTGATACTCGAGACTTCCAAGAGACCCAGTACTTC	CATSDTRDFQETQYF
NA	TRBV7-3	TRBD1	TRBJ2-7	TGTGCCAGCAGCCCCTCCACAGGGGGTGGTTACGAGCAGTACTTC	CASSPSTGGGYEQYF
NA	TRBV28	NA	TRBJ2-7	TGTGCCAGCAGCCGGAGGGACTGGGGGAGCTCCTACGAGCAGTACTTC	CASSRRDWGSSYEQYF
NA	TRBV5-1	TRBD2	TRBJ2-7	TGCGCCAGCAGCTCGGGACTAGCGGGAGGGCCCAACGAGCAGTACTTC	CASSSGLAGGPNEQYF